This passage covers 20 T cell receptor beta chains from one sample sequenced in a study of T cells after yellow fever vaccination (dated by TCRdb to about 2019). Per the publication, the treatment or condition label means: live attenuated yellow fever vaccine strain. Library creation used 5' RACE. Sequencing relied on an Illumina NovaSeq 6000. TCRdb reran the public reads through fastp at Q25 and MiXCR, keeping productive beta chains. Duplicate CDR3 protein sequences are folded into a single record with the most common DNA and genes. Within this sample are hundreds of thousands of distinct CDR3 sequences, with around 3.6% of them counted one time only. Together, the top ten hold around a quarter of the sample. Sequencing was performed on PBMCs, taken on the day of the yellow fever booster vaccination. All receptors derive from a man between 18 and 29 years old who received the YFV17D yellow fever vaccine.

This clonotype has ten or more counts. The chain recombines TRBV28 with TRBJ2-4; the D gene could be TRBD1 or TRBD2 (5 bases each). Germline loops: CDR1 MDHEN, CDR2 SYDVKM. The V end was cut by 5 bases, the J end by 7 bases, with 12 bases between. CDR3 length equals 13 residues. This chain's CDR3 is CASSLPWGNIQYF. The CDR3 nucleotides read TGTGCCAGCAGTCTCCCTTGGGGGAACATTCAGTACTTC. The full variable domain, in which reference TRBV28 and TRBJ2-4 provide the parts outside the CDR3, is DVKVTQSSRYLVKRTGEKVFLECVQDMDHENMFWYRQDPGLGLRLIYFSYDVKMKEKGDIPEGYSVSREKKERFSLILESASTNQTSMYLCASSLPWGNIQYFGAGTRLSVL.

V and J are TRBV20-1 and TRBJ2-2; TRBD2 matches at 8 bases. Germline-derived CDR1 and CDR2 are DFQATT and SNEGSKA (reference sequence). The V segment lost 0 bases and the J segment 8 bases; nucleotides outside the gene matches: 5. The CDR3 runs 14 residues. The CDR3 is CSARDAGGPGELFF. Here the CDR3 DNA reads TGCAGTGCTAGAGATGCGGGGGGCCCGGGGGAGCTGTTTTTT.

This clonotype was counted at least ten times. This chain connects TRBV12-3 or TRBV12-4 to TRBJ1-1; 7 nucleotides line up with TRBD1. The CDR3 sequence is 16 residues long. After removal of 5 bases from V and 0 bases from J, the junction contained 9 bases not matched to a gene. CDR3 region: CASSHRGVLMNTEAFF. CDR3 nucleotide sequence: TGTGCCAGCAGTCACAGGGGCGTCCTTATGAACACTGAAGCTTTCTTT.

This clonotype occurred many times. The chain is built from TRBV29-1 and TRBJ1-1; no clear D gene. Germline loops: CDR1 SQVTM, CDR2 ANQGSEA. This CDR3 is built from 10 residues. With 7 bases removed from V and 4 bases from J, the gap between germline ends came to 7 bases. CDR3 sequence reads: CSARVTEAFF. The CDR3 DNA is TGCAGCGCCCGGGTCACTGAAGCTTTCTTT.

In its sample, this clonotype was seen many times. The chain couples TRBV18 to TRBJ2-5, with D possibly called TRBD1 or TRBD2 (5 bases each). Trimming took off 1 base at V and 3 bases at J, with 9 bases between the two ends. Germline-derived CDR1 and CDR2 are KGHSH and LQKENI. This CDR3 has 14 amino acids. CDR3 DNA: TGTGCCAGCTCACCACAGAGGGGCGAAGAGACCCAGTACTTC. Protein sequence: CASSPQRGEETQYF.

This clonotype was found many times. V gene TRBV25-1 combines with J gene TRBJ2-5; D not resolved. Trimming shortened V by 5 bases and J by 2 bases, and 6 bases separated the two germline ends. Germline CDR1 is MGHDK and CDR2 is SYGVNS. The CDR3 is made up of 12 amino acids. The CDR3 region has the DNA TGTGCCAGCAGTATCAGGCAAGAGACCCAGTACTTC. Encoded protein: CASSIRQETQYF.

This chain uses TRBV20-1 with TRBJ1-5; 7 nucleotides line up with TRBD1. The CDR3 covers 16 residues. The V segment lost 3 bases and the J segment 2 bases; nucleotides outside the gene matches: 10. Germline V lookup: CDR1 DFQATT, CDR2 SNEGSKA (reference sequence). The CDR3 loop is CSASQGGSRRNQPQHF. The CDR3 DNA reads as TGCAGTGCTAGCCAGGGGGGTTCGAGGCGCAATCAGCCCCAGCATTTT.

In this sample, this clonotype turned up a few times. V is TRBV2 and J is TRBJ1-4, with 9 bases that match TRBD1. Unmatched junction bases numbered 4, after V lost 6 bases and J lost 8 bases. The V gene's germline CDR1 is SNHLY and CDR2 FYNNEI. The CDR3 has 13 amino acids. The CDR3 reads CASRRDREEKLFF. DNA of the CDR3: TGTGCCAGCAGGAGGGACAGGGAGGAAAAACTGTTTTTT. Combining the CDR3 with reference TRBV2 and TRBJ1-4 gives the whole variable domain EPEVTQTPSHQVTQMGQEVILRCVPISNHLYFYWYRQILGQKVEFLVSFYNNEISEKSEIFDDQFSVERPDGSNFTLKIRSTKLEDSAMYFCASRRDREEKLFFGSGTQLSVL.

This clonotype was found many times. The CDR3 DNA reads TGCGCCAGCAGCCAAGATCTAGGGGTGGAAGAGACCCAGTACTTC. Its protein is CASSQDLGVEETQYF. The rearrangement joins TRBV4-3 to TRBJ2-5; D is perhaps TRBD1 (5 bases). Germline CDR1 reads LGHNA; CDR2 reads YSLEER. The V gene lost 0 bases and the J gene lost 3 bases, with 11 bases spanning the gap. The CDR3 length is 15 residues.

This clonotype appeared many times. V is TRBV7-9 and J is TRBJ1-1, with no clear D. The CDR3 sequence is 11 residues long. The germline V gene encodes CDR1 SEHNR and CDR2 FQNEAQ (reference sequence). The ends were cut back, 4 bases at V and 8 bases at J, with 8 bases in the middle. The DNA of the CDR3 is TGTGCCAGCAGCTCAACGGGCGAAGCTTTCTTT. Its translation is CASSSTGEAFF.

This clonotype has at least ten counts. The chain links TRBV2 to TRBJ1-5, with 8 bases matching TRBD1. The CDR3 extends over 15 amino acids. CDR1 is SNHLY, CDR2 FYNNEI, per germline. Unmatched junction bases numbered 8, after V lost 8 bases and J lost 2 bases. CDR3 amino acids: CASQEDRVGNQPQHF. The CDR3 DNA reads TGTGCCAGCCAGGAGGACAGGGTAGGCAATCAGCCCCAGCATTTT.

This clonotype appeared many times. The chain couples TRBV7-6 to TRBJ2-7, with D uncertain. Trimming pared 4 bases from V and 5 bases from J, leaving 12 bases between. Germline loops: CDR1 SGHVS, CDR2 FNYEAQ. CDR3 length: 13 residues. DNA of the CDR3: TGTGCCAGCAGCTCCTACCGCGTGAACGAGCAGTACTTC. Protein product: CASSSYRVNEQYF.

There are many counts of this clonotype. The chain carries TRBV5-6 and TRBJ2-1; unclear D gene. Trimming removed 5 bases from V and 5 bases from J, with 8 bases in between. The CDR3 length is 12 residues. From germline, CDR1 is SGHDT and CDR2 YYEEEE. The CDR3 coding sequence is TGTGCCAGCAGTAACACGGACAATGAGCAGTTCTTC. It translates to CASSNTDNEQFF.

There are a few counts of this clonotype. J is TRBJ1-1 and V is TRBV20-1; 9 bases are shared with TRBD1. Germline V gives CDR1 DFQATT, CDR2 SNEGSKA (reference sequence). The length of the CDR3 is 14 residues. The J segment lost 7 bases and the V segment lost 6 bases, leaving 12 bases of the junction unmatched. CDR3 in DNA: TGCAGTGCCGGGGAGACAGGGGGTAGGCTTGAAGCTTTCTTT. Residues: CSAGETGGRLEAFF.

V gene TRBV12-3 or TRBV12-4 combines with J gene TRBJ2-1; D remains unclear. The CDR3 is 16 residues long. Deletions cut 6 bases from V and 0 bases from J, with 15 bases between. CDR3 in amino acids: CASSSRLSVSYNEQFF. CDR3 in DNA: TGTGCCAGCAGCTCCAGACTTTCAGTCTCCTACAATGAGCAGTTCTTC.

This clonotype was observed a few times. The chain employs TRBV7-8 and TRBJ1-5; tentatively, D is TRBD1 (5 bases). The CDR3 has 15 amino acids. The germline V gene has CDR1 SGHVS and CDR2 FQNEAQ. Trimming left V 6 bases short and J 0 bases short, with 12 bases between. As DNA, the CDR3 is TGTGCCAGCAGTAGAGGGGCCTCTAGCAATCAGCCCCAGCATTTT. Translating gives CASSRGASSNQPQHF. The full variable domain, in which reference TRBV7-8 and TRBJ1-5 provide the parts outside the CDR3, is GAGVSQSPRYKVAKRGQDVALRCDPISGHVSLFWYQQALGQGPEFLTYFQNEAQLDKSGLPSDRFFAERPEGSVSTLKIQRTQQEDSAVYLCASSRGASSNQPQHFGDGTRLSIL.

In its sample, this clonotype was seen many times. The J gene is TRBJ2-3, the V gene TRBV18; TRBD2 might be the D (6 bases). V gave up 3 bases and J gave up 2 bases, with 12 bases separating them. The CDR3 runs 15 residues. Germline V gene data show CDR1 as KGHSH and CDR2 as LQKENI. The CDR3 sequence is CASSPNGLNTDTQYF. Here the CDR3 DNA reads TGTGCCAGCTCACCTAACGGACTAAACACAGATACGCAGTATTTT.

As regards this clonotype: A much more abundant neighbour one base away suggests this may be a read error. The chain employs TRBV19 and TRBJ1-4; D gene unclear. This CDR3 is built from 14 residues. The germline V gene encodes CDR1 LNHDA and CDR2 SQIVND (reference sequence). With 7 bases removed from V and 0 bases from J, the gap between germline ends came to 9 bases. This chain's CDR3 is CASTGLATNEKLFF. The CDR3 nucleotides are TGTGCCAGTACCGGACTGGCAACTAATGAAAAACTGTTTTTT.

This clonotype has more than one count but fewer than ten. The CDR3 coding sequence is TGTGCCAGCAGTGAGACAGGTATGGGGAAATCCTACGAGCAGTACTTC. Protein product: CASSETGMGKSYEQYF. The rearrangement uses TRBV25-1 and TRBJ2-7; D might be TRBD1 (6 bases). CDR1 and CDR2 (germline): MGHDK, SYGVNS. Trimming took 3 bases from V and 1 from J, leaving 16 bases between them. This CDR3 spans 16 amino acids.

CDR3 nucleotides: TGCAGCGTTGCCCCGGGGGCAGCAGATACGCAGTATTTT. Its protein is CSVAPGAADTQYF. The genes are TRBV29-1 and TRBJ2-3; D possibly uses TRBD1 or TRBD2 (6 bases each). This CDR3 region has 13 residues. With 4 bases removed from V and 4 bases from J, the gap between germline ends came to 12 bases. Germline V gene data show CDR1 as SQVTM and CDR2 as ANQGSEA.